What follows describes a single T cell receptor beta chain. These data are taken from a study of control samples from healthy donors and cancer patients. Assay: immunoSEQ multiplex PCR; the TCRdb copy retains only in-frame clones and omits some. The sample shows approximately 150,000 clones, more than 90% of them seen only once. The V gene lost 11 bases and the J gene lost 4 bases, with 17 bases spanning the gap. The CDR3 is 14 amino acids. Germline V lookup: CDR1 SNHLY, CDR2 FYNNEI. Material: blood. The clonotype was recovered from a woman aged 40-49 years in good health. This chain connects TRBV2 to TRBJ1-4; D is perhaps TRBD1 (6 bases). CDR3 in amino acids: CAFQGGKDNEKLFF. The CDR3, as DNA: TGTGCCTTCCAAGGGGGAAAGGATAATGAAAAACTGTTTTTT.